This T cell receptor (beta chain) stems from a study of blood T cell repertoires in COVID-19. The table came from immunoSEQ multiplex PCR; TCRdb's copy has only in-frame clones and leaves some out. The table lists 110,000 to 150,000 clones, approximately 91% of them singletons, with approximately 1.8% in the top ten. Germline CDR1 reads SGHKS; CDR2 reads YYEKEE (reference sequence). CDR3 size: 15 residues. The ends were cut back, 0 bases at V and 6 bases at J, with 14 bases in the middle. The source of this sequence is a man in his 70s with acute or convalescent COVID-19. Source material: peripheral blood. The rearrangement links TRBV5-5 to TRBJ2-3, with D possibly matching TRBD1 (5 bases). This CDR3 is CASSLDQPAGDTQYF. CDR3 sequence (DNA): TGTGCCAGCAGCTTGGACCAGCCAGCAGGGGATACGCAGTATTTT. Full variable domain (remainder filled in from reference TRBV5-5 and TRBJ2-3): DAGVTQSPTHLIKTRGQQVTLRCSPISGHKSVSWYQQVLGQGPQFIFQYYEKEERGRGNFPDRFSARQFPNYSSELNVNALLLGDSALYLCASSLDQPAGDTQYFGPGTRLTVL.